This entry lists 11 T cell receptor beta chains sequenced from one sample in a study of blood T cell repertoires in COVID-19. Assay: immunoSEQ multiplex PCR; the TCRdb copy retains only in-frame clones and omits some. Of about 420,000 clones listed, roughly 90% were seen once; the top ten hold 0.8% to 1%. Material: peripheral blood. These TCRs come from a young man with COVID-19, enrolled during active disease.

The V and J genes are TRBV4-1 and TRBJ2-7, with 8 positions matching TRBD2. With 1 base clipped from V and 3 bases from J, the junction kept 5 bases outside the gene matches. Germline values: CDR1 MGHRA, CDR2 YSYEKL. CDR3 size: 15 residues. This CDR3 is CASSQALAEDYEQYF. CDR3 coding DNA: TGCGCCAGCAGCCAAGCACTAGCGGAAGACTACGAGCAGTACTTC.

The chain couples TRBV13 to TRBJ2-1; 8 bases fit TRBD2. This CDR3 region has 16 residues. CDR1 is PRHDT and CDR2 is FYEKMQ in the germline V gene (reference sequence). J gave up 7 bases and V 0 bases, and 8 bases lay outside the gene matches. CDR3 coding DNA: TGTGCCAGCAGCTTAGGAAAAGCGGGGGTACGAAATGAGCAGTTCTTC. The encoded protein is CASSLGKAGVRNEQFF.

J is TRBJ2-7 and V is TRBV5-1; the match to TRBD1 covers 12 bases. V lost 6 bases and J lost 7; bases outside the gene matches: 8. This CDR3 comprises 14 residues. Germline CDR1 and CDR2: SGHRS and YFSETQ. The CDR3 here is CASNEGQGAGEQYF. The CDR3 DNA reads TGCGCCAGCAACGAGGGACAGGGGGCGGGAGAGCAGTACTTC. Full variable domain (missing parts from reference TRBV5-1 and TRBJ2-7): KAGVTQTPRYLIKTRGQQVTLSCSPISGHRSVSWYQQTPGQGLQFLFEYFSETQRNKGNFPGRFSGRQFSNSRSEMNVSTLELGDSALYLCASNEGQGAGEQYFGPGTRLTVT.

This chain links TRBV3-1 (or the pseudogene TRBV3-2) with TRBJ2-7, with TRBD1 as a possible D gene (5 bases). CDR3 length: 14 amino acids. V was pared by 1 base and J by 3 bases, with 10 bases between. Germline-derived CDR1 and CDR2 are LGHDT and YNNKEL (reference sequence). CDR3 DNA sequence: TGTGCCAGCAGCCAAGGGGGCCTTTTCTACGAGCAGTACTTC. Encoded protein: CASSQGGLFYEQYF.

CDR3 protein: CASTGTGGKETQYF. The CDR3 DNA reads as TGTGCCAGCACAGGAACGGGGGGTAAAGAGACCCAGTACTTC. The chain links TRBV9 to TRBJ2-5, with 7 bases lining up with TRBD2. Unmatched junction bases numbered 8, after V lost 6 bases and J lost 3 bases. This CDR3 has 14 residues. Germline CDR1 is SGDLS and CDR2 is YYNGEE.

The CDR3 loop reads CASSWTGGNTEAFF. The CDR3, as DNA: TGTGCCAGCAGCTGGACAGGGGGGAACACTGAAGCTTTCTTT. The chain recombines TRBV7-8 with TRBJ1-1, with TRBD1 matching over 10 bases. Looked up from germline, CDR1 is SGHVS and CDR2 is FQNEAQ. This CDR3 contains 14 residues. The V gene end was trimmed by 4 bases and the J gene end by 1 base; junction bases not matched to a gene: 0.

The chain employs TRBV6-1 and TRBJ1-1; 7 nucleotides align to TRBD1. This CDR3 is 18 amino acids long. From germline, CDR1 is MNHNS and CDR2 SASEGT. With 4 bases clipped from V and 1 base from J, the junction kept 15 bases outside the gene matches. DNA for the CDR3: TGTGCCAGCAGTGGGTCGACAGGGAAAAATTTTCGGAACACTGAAGCTTTCTTT. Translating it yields CASSGSTGKNFRNTEAFF.

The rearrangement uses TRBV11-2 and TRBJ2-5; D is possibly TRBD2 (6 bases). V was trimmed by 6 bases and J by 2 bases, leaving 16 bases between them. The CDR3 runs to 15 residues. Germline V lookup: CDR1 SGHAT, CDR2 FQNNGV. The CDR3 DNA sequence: TGTGCCAGCAGGGAAGTACTAGCATTACAAGAGACCCAGTACTTC. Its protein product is CASREVLALQETQYF.

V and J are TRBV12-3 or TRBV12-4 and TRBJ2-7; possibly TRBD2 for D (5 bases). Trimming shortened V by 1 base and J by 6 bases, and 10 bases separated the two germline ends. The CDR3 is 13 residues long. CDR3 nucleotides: TGTGCCAGCAGTTTAGAAGGGAGCGGCGAGCAGTACTTC. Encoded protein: CASSLEGSGEQYF.

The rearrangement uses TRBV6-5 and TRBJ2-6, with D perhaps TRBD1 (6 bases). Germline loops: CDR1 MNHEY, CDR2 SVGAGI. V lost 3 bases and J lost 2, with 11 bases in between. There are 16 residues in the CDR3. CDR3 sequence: CASSYSNRAGANVLTF. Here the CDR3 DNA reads TGTGCCAGCAGTTATTCAAACAGGGCTGGGGCCAACGTCCTGACTTTC.

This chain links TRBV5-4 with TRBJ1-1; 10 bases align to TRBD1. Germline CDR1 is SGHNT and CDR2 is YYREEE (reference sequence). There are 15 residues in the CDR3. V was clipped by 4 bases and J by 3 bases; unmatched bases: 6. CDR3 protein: CASSRDRGRYTEAFF. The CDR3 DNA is TGTGCCAGCAGCCGCGACAGGGGGCGATACACTGAAGCTTTCTTT. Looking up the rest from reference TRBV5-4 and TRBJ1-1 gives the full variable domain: ETGVTQSPTHLIKTRGQQVTLRCSSQSGHNTVSWYQQALGQGPQFIFQYYREEENGRGNFPPRFSGLQFPNYSSELNVNALELDDSALYLCASSRDRGRYTEAFFGQGTRLTVV.